These 29 T cell receptor beta chains were sequenced from one sample in a study of T cell clonality in common variable immunodeficiency. No antigen has been assigned to these receptors. Repertoires were generated with immunoSEQ multiplex PCR, while TCRdb's copy carries only in-frame clones and drops some. The data list tens of thousands of clones, none observed once; 5.4% falls to the top ten. Study-wide points: Common variable immunodeficiency TCR beta sequences reportedly had fewer deletions and N-nucleotide insertions.

Sequences were obtained from peripheral blood mononuclear cells. The receptors derive from a human donor with common variable immunodeficiency.

This clone was observed a handful of times. The read terminates 3 residues before the CDR3 end, so the remaining end is supplied by the germline J gene. The V call is TRBV2, the J call TRBJ1-5; D is unclear. The V gene's germline CDR1 is SNHLY and CDR2 FYNNEI. This CDR3 comprises 14 residues. The V end lost 8 bases, the J end lost 4 bases, and 15 bases lay between the germline ends. The CDR3 protein is CASAEHLANQPQHF. The part of the CDR3 DNA that was read is TGTGCCAGCGCCGAACATCTTGCAAATCAGCCC.

In its sample, this clone was seen a few times. The read terminates 3 residues before the CDR3 end, so the remaining end is supplied by the germline J gene. The rearrangement joins TRBV7-2 to TRBJ1-2, with 7 bases lining up with TRBD1. This CDR3 is 13 amino acids long. Germline values: CDR1 SGHTA, CDR2 FQGNSA. The part of the CDR3 DNA that was read is TGTGCCAGCAGCTTAGAGGGGGCGGTCGGC. Protein product: CASSLEGAVG. The complete CDR3 protein is CASSLEGAVGYTF.

A word on this clone: The sequenced fragment ends 3 residues before the CDR3 boundary, so the rest is inferred from the germline J gene. V and J are TRBV7-2 and TRBJ1-1; 7 bases are shared with TRBD1. CDR1 is SGHTA and CDR2 is FQGNSA in the germline V gene. J lost 1 base, V lost 1 base, and 3 bases had no gene match. The CDR3 runs to 15 residues. CDR3 DNA (partial): TGTGCCAGCAGCTTAGGGACAGGACAGAACACTGAA. It translates to CASSLGTGQNTE. The entire CDR3 protein is CASSLGTGQNTEAFF.

This clone was picked up many times. Sequencing ends 3 residues short of the CDR3 end; the germline J gene provides the rest. This chain connects TRBV20-1 to TRBJ2-7; the match to TRBD1 covers 10 bases. Trimming cost V 5 bases and J 5 bases; bases outside gene matches: 9. The CDR3 has 14 residues. The germline gives CDR1 DFQATT, CDR2 SNEGSKA (reference sequence). CDR3 DNA (partial): TGCAGTGCTTCCGGGGACAGGGGAGAAGACGAG. Encoded protein: CSASGDRGEDE. The CDR3 in its entirety is CSASGDRGEDEQYF.

As regards this clone: The sequenced fragment ends 3 residues before the CDR3 boundary, so the rest is inferred from the germline J gene. This rearrangement joins TRBV7-9 to TRBJ2-2; D is ambiguous. From germline, CDR1 is SEHNR and CDR2 FQNEAQ (reference sequence). V gave up 4 bases and J gave up 6 bases, with 6 bases separating them. This CDR3 contains 12 residues. This CDR3 is CASSCIPGELFF. CDR3 DNA, as far as it was read: TGTGCCAGCAGCTGTATCCCCGGGGAG.

There are a few counts of this clone. The read ends 3 residues shy of where the CDR3 ends; the end is completed using the germline J gene. The rearrangement uses TRBV7-2 and TRBJ2-7, with 7 bases aligning to TRBD2. The CDR3 extends over 14 amino acids. CDR1 and CDR2 from the germline V gene are SGHTA and FQGNSA. The V segment lost 1 base and the J segment 0 bases; nucleotides outside the gene matches: 0. CDR3 DNA, as far as it was read: TGTGCCAGCAGCTTAGGCGGGGGCTCCTACGAG. Residues: CASSLGGGSYE. The whole CDR3 sequence reads CASSLGGGSYEQYF.

There are many counts of this clone. The CDR3 goes on 3 residues after the read ends, and that part is filled in from the germline J gene. The chain is built from TRBV20-1 and TRBJ2-1; TRBD2 might be the D (6 bases). V was trimmed by 2 bases and J by 4 bases, leaving 12 bases between them. Germline V lookup: CDR1 DFQATT, CDR2 SNEGSKA (reference sequence). The CDR3 is 14 amino acids. CDR3 DNA (partial): TGCAGTGCTAGACGGCTAGCGATTTACAATGAG. It translates to CSARRLAIYNE. The whole CDR3 reads CSARRLAIYNEQFF.

The table lists this clone with many counts. The CDR3 goes on 3 residues after the read ends, and that part is filled in from the germline J gene. This chain uses TRBV10-1 with TRBJ2-7; 9 bases agree with TRBD1. Germline V gives CDR1 WNHNN, CDR2 SYGVQD (reference sequence). This CDR3 contains 13 residues. Trimming cost V 6 bases and J 6 bases; bases outside gene matches: 6. The part of the CDR3 DNA that was read is TGCGCCAGCAGCTGGGACAGGGAAGCCGAG. This sequence encodes CASSWDREAE. Given in full, the CDR3 is CASSWDREAEQYF.

This clone was picked up a small number of times. The read ends 3 residues shy of where the CDR3 ends; the end is completed using the germline J gene. The rearrangement uses TRBV19 and TRBJ1-1, with unresolved D. V was cut by 8 bases and J by 6 bases, with 10 bases left in between. The length of the CDR3 is 11 residues. The germline CDR1 and CDR2 sequences are LNHDA and SQIVND (reference sequence). Partial CDR3 DNA: TGTGCCAGTGCGGGTGGGGCTGAA. This gives the protein CASAGGAE. The full CDR3 protein reads CASAGGAEAFF.

About this clone: Coverage ceases 3 residues before the CDR3 finishes, and the germline J gene fills in the end. V gene TRBV5-1 combines with J gene TRBJ2-7, with TRBD1 matching over 7 bases. The CDR3 totals 15 residues. Trimming cost V 0 bases and J 0 bases; bases outside gene matches: 3. The germline gives CDR1 SGHRS, CDR2 YFSETQ. The CDR3 bases that were read are TGCGCCAGCAGCTTGGAGGGGACAGCCTCCTACGAG. Translating gives CASSLEGTASYE. The entire CDR3 sequence reads CASSLEGTASYEQYF.

This clone was seen a few times. The read halts 3 residues ahead of the CDR3 end, with the missing end drawn from the germline J gene. The chain recombines TRBV6-1 with TRBJ1-4, with TRBD1 as a possible D gene (5 bases). This CDR3 spans 14 amino acids. Germline V gene lookup returns CDR1 MNHNS and CDR2 SASEGT. The V end was cut by 3 bases, the J end by 1 base, with 6 bases between. The chain's CDR3 is CASSEGGTNEKLFF. The CDR3 DNA, read in part, is TGTGCCAGCAGTGAGGGGGGAACTAATGAAAAA.

As concerns this clone: The read finishes 3 residues shy of the CDR3 end, and the germline J gene is used to complete it. The chain has TRBV7-9 and TRBJ1-6; TRBD1 might be the D (6 bases). Germline V lookup: CDR1 SEHNR, CDR2 FQNEAQ (reference sequence). V dropped 5 bases and J dropped 9 bases, with 11 bases sitting between them. The CDR3 is made up of 13 amino acids. CDR3 protein: CASSARQASPLHF. The DNA read from the CDR3 is TGTGCCAGCAGCGCCCGACAGGCTTCACCC.

This clone was seen a few times. Read coverage stops 3 residues before the CDR3 terminus; the germline J gene supplies the remainder. V and J are TRBV19 and TRBJ1-1; tentatively, D is TRBD1 (6 bases). The CDR3 runs 15 residues. V was trimmed by 8 bases and J by 3 bases, leaving 19 bases between them. Germline V gives CDR1 LNHDA, CDR2 SQIVND (reference sequence). Here the CDR3 reads CASSGLTGRDTEAFF. Incomplete CDR3 DNA: TGTGCCAGTTCCGGTCTCACAGGGAGGGACACTGAA. Combining the CDR3 with reference TRBV19 and TRBJ1-1 gives the whole variable domain DGGITQSPKYLFRKEGQNVTLSCEQNLNHDAMYWYRQDPGQGLRLIYYSQIVNDFQKGDIAEGYSVSREKKESFPLTVTSAQKNPTAFYLCASSGLTGRDTEAFFGQGTRLTVV.

This clone has just a few counts. The sequence runs out 3 residues before the end of the CDR3; the remainder is reconstructed from the germline J gene. The V and J genes are TRBV19 and TRBJ1-3; D is perhaps TRBD1 (6 bases). CDR1 and CDR2 (germline): LNHDA, SQIVND (reference sequence). The CDR3 has 18 residues. V was shortened by 5 bases and J by 1 base, with 21 bases between the two germline ends. Incomplete CDR3 DNA: TGTGCCAGTAGTGTTTACTTCGGGACATACGGTTCTGGAAACACC. This sequence encodes CASSVYFGTYGSGNT. Given in full, the CDR3 is CASSVYFGTYGSGNTIYF.

In regard to this clone: The CDR3 goes on 3 residues after the read ends, and that part is filled in from the germline J gene. The gene calls are TRBV6-2 or TRBV6-3 and TRBJ2-5, with 8 bases matching TRBD2. This CDR3 comprises 15 residues. J lost 5 bases, V lost 7 bases, and 12 bases had no gene match. Germline V gene lookup returns CDR1 MNHEY and CDR2 SVGEGT. CDR3 DNA (partial): TGTGCCAGCACCCCGACTAGCGTCCTGGGTGAGACC. Its protein is CASTPTSVLGET. The entire CDR3 sequence reads CASTPTSVLGETQYF.

With respect to this clone: With the read ending 3 residues before the CDR3 end, the germline J gene is used to fill in that end. The chain joins TRBV2 to TRBJ1-5, with no clear D. Germline CDR1 and CDR2: SNHLY and FYNNEI. This CDR3 contains 14 residues. Trimming took off 6 bases at V and 0 bases at J, with 9 bases between the two ends. The CDR3 sequence is CASRVHNSNQPQHF. The sequenced part of the CDR3 DNA is TGTGCCAGCAGGGTTCACAATAGCAATCAGCCC.

This clone has a count of ten or more. Read data end 3 residues before the CDR3 end; the end is taken from the germline J gene. The V call is TRBV2, the J call TRBJ1-2; D possibly corresponds to TRBD1 (5 bases). The V gene lost 10 bases and the J gene lost 2 bases, with 23 bases spanning the gap. CDR3 size: 16 residues. Germline V gives CDR1 SNHLY, CDR2 FYNNEI. CDR3 sequence reads: CATQDDSQQGNYGYTF. The covered CDR3 bases are TGTGCCACCCAGGACGATTCCCAGCAGGGCAACTATGGC.

This clone was counted a few times. The read ends 3 residues before the CDR3 terminus; that terminus is restored from the germline J gene. The rearrangement links TRBV11-2 to TRBJ2-7; 10 bases are a match to TRBD2. The V gene end was trimmed by 4 bases and the J gene end by 3 bases; junction bases not matched to a gene: 6. The CDR3 length is 15 residues. Germline V gene data show CDR1 as SGHAT and CDR2 as FQNNGV. The part of the CDR3 DNA that was read is TGTGCCAGCAGCTATCGGACTAGCGGAGACTACGAG. Protein: CASSYRTSGDYE. The complete CDR3 reads CASSYRTSGDYEQYF.

This clone was observed a few times. The sequence runs out 3 residues before the end of the CDR3; the remainder is reconstructed from the germline J gene. The J gene is TRBJ1-2, the V gene TRBV5-1, with 7 bases that match TRBD1. The germline CDR1 and CDR2 sequences are SGHRS and YFSETQ. J was trimmed by 5 bases and V by 4 bases; bases with no gene match: 11. The CDR3 length is 15 residues. CDR3 sequence: CASSPEQGKRYGYTF. Partial CDR3 DNA: TGCGCCAGCAGCCCGGAACAGGGGAAGAGGTATGGC.

As for this clone: The read ends 3 residues shy of where the CDR3 ends; the end is completed using the germline J gene. The chain carries TRBV19 and TRBJ1-4, with TRBD1 matching 9 bases. The length of the CDR3 is 15 residues. J lost 10 bases, V lost 6 bases, and 12 bases had no gene match. CDR1 and CDR2 (germline): LNHDA, SQIVND (reference sequence). The CDR3 region is CASSPPGQGGRKLFF. The sequenced CDR3 bases are TGTGCCAGTAGCCCCCCGGGACAGGGAGGCAGAAAA.

This clone was picked up many times. Read data end 3 residues before the CDR3 end; the end is taken from the germline J gene. The V call is TRBV10-3, the J call TRBJ1-2; D is ambiguous. In germline, CDR1 is ENHRY, CDR2 SYGVKD. The CDR3 is 14 residues long. Here the CDR3 reads CAISESADGPGYTF. The CDR3 DNA, read in part, is TGTGCCATCAGTGAGTCGGCCGATGGGCCGGGC.

In its sample, this clone was seen a few times. Read data end 3 residues before the CDR3 end; the end is taken from the germline J gene. The chain uses TRBV18 and TRBJ1-1, with D possibly being TRBD1 (6 bases). From germline, CDR1 is KGHSH and CDR2 LQKENI. CDR3 length: 17 amino acids. The covered CDR3 bases are TGTGCCAGCTCACCTATGGACAGCCGGCCCCACGGGGTAGAA. Its protein is CASSPMDSRPHGVE. The entire CDR3 reads CASSPMDSRPHGVEAFF.

In its sample, this clone was seen a few times. The read ends 3 residues early relative to the CDR3; the germline J gene fills the gap. The V gene is TRBV7-6, the J gene TRBJ2-5, with D unresolved. There are 11 residues in the CDR3. The germline CDR1 and CDR2 sequences are SGHVS and FNYEAQ. V lost 5 bases and J lost 3, with 4 bases in between. The CDR3 sequence: CASSPKETQYF. The sequenced part of the CDR3 DNA is TGTGCCAGCAGCCCCAAAGAGACC.

This clone was seen more than once but under ten times. The observed sequence ends 3 residues before the CDR3 terminus, with the missing tail filled in from the germline J gene. J is TRBJ2-7 and V is TRBV5-6; D call uncertain. The CDR3 has 13 residues. V dropped 2 bases and J dropped 3 bases, with 9 bases sitting between them. In germline, CDR1 is SGHDT, CDR2 YYEEEE. The CDR3 sequence is CASSFWAVYEQYF. The CDR3 bases that were read are TGTGCCAGCAGCTTCTGGGCAGTCTACGAG.

This clone was recorded many times. The read terminates 3 residues before the CDR3 end, so the remaining end is supplied by the germline J gene. This chain uses TRBV6-4 with TRBJ2-1; 11 bases map to TRBD1. Unmatched junction bases numbered 4, after V lost 5 bases and J lost 7 bases. Per the germline V gene, CDR1 is MRHNA and CDR2 is SNTAGT. This CDR3 has 14 amino acids. The CDR3 reads CASSRDRGSNEQFF. The covered CDR3 bases are TGTGCCAGCAGTCGGGACAGGGGGTCGAATGAG.

Details on this clone: The DNA ends 3 residues before the CDR3 does, and the rest of the CDR3 is filled in from the germline J gene. This rearrangement joins TRBV18 to TRBJ1-1; TRBD1 might be the D (5 bases). Germline CDR1 and CDR2: KGHSH and LQKENI. V lost 3 bases and J 5 bases, leaving 13 bases between the germline ends. The CDR3 length is 14 residues. The part of the CDR3 DNA that was read is TGTGCCAGCTCACCGACAGAACTGGGGACTGAA. This codes for CASSPTELGTE. The full CDR3 reads CASSPTELGTEAFF.

This clone was observed a handful of times. The read ends 3 residues early relative to the CDR3; the germline J gene fills the gap. The V gene is TRBV5-6, the J gene TRBJ2-5; 8 bases align to TRBD1. The germline CDR1 and CDR2 sequences are SGHDT and YYEEEE. With 4 bases clipped from V and 4 bases from J, the junction kept 9 bases outside the gene matches. There are 15 residues in the CDR3. The CDR3 spells CASSPNPGGRETQYF. The sequenced CDR3 bases are TGTGCCAGCAGCCCTAACCCAGGGGGCCGAGAGACC.

This clone was counted at least ten times. The read halts 3 residues ahead of the CDR3 end, with the missing end drawn from the germline J gene. The V call is TRBV20-1, the J call TRBJ1-2, with D hard to call. Germline-derived CDR1 and CDR2 are DFQATT and SNEGSKA (reference sequence). This CDR3 spans 13 amino acids. The V and J ends lost 2 bases and 2 bases respectively, with 9 bases between them. CDR3 region: CSARSAGNYGYTF. The covered CDR3 bases are TGCAGTGCTAGAAGTGCGGGGAACTATGGC.

Concerning this clone itself: Read data end 3 residues before the CDR3 end; the end is taken from the germline J gene. This chain connects TRBV7-2 to TRBJ2-1; TRBD1 matches at 9 bases. Trimming cost V 5 bases and J 7 bases; bases outside gene matches: 9. This CDR3 spans 15 amino acids. In germline, CDR1 is SGHTA, CDR2 FQGNSA. CDR3 protein: CASSPGTGLINEQFF. Incomplete CDR3 DNA: TGTGCCAGCAGCCCCGGGACAGGGCTTATTAATGAG.